The table lists the clone carrying this T cell receptor (beta chain) with a count of one. The CDR3 sequence is 14 residues long. Germline CDR1 SGHTA, CDR2 FQGNSA. Trimming at V came to 5 bases and at J to 3 bases, leaving 6 bases not matched to a gene. This sample is part of a study of control samples from healthy donors and cancer patients. Using immunoSEQ multiplex PCR, the repertoire was profiled, and TCRdb retains in-frame clones only, with some absent. The data hold about 89,000 clones, with about 84% observed a single time. Sequences were obtained from blood. The receptor was derived from a woman in her thirties or forties in good health. J is TRBJ2-7 and V is TRBV7-2, with TRBD1 matching 8 bases. The CDR3 region is CASSPPGGSYEQYF. The CDR3 nucleotides read TGTGCCAGCAGCCCCCCAGGGGGCAGCTACGAGCAGTACTTC.